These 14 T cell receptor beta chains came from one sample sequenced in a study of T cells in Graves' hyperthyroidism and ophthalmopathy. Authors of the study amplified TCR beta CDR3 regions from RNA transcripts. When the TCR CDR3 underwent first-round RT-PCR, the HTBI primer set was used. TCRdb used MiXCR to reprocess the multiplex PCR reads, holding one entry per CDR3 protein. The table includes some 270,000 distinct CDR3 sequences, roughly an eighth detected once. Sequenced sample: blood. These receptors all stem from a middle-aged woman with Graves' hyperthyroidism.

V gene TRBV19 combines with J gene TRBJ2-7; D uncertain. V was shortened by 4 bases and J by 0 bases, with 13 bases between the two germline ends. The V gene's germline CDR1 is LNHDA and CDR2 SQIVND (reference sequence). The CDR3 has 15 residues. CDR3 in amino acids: CASSTRLVSSYEQYF. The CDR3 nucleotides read TGTGCCAGTAGTACACGACTGGTAAGCTCCTACGAGCAGTACTTC.

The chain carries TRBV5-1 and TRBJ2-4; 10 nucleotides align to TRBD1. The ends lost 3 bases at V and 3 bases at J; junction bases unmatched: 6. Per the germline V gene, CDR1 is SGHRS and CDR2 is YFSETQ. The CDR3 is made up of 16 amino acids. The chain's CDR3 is CASSSGTGDGKNIQYF. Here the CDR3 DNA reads TGCGCCAGCAGCTCAGGGACAGGGGATGGCAAAAACATTCAGTACTTC.

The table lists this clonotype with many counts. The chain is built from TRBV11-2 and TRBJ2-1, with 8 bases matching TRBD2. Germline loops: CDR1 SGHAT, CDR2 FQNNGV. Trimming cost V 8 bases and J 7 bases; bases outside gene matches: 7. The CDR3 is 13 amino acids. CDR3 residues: CASVPGGTNEQFF. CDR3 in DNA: TGTGCCAGCGTCCCGGGAGGGACGAATGAGCAGTTCTTC.

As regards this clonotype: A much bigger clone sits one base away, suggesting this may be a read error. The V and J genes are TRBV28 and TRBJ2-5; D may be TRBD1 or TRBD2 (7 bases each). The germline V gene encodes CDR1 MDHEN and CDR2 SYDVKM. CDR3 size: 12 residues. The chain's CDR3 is CARRGGQETQYF. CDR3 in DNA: TGTGCCCGCAGGGGGGGTCAAGAGACCCAGTACTTC.

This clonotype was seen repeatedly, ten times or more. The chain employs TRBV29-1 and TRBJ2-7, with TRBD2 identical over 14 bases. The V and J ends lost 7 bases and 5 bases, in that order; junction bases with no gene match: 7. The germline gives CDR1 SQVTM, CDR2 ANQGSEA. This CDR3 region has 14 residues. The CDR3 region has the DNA TGCAGCGCCGGGACTAGCGGGAGCGGCCACGAGCAGTACTTC. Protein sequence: CSAGTSGSGHEQYF.

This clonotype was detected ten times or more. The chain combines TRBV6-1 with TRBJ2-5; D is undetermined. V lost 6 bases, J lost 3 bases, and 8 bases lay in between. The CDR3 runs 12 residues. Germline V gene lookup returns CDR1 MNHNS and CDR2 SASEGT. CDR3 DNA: TGTGCCAGCAGAGATTCAGAAGAGACCCAGTACTTC. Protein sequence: CASRDSEETQYF.

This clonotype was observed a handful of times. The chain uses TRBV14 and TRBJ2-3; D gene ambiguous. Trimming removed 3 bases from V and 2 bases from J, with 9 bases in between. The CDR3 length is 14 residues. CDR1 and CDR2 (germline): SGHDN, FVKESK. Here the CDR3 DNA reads TGTGCCAGCAGCCATCTCTCAGCCACAGATACGCAGTATTTT. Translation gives CASSHLSATDTQYF.

CDR3 nucleotides: TGTGCCAGCAGCCCGGGACAGGAGCGCTACGAGCAGTACTTC. Its translation is CASSPGQERYEQYF. The V gene is TRBV7-9, the J gene TRBJ2-7; 8 positions match TRBD1. This CDR3 is 14 amino acids long. Germline CDR1 reads SEHNR; CDR2 reads FQNEAQ (reference sequence). With 5 bases clipped from V and 3 bases from J, the junction kept 6 bases outside the gene matches. Using reference TRBV7-9 and TRBJ2-7 for the parts outside the CDR3, the full variable domain is DTGVSQNPRHKITKRGQNVTFRCDPISEHNRLYWYRQTLGQGPEFLTYFQNEAQLEKSRLLSDRFSAERPKGSFSTLEIQRTEQGDSAMYLCASSPGQERYEQYFGPGTRLTVT.

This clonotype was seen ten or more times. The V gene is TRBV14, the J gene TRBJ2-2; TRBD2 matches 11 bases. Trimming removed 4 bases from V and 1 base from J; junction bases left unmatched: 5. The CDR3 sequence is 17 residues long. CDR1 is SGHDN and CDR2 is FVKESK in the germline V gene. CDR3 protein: CASSPLGTSGNTGELFF. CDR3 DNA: TGTGCCAGCAGCCCACTGGGGACTAGCGGGAACACCGGGGAGCTGTTTTTT.

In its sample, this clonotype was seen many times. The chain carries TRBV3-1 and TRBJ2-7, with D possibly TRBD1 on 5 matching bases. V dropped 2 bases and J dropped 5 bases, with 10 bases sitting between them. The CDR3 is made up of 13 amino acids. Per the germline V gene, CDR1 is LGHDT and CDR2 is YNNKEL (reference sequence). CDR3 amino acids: CASSQSGSDEQYF. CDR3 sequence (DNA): TGTGCCAGCAGCCAATCAGGGTCGGACGAGCAGTACTTC.

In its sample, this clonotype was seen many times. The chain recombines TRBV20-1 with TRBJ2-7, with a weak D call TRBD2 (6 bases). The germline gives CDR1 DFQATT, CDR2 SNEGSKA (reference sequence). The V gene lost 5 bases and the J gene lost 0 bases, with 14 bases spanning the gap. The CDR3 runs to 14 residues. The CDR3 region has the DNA TGCAGTGCTTTTCAGGACTACCCCTCCTACGAGCAGTACTTC. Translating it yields CSAFQDYPSYEQYF.

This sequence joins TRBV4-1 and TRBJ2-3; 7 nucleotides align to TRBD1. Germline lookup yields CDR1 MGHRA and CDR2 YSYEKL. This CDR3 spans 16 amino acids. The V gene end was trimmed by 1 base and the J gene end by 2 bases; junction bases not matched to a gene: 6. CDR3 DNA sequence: TGCGCCAGCAGCCAAGTGACAGGGATGAACACAGATACGCAGTATTTT. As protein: CASSQVTGMNTDTQYF.

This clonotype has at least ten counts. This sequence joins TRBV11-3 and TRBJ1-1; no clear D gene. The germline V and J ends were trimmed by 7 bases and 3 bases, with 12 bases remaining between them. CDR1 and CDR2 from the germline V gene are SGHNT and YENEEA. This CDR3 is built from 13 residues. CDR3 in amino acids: CASTVGLDTEAFF. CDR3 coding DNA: TGTGCCAGCACGGTTGGCTTGGACACTGAAGCTTTCTTT. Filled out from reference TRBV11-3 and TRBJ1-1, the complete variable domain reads EAGVVQSPRYKIIEKKQPVAFWCNPISGHNTLYWYLQNLGQGPELLIRYENEEAVDDSQLPKDRFSAERLKGVDSTLKIQPAELGDSAVYLCASTVGLDTEAFFGQGTRLTVV.

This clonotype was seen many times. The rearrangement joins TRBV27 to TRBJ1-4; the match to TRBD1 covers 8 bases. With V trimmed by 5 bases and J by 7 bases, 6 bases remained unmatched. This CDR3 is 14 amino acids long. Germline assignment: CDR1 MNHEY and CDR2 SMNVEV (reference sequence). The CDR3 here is CASSKDRASEKLFF. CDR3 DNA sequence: TGTGCCAGCAGTAAGGACAGGGCGAGTGAAAAACTGTTTTTT.